This passage covers 21 T cell receptor beta chains from one sample sequenced in a study of T cell repertoires in cytomegalovirus infection. TCRdb redid the calling of the reads with MiXCR, one entry per CDR3 protein. Altogether a few hundred thousand distinct CDR3 sequences are present, about a sixth being singletons, with the ten largest covering around 9.3%. The sequencing input was PBMCs. The receptors come from a human donor in good health (CMV status not recorded). Some clones in this sample may be carry-over from other donors' samples.

This clonotype came up many times. This chain connects TRBV6-5 to TRBJ2-3; D uncertain. Per the germline V gene, CDR1 is MNHEY and CDR2 is SVGAGI. Trimming removed 2 bases from V and 3 bases from J, with 6 bases in between. The CDR3 sequence is 13 residues long. The CDR3 region is CASSYKETDTQYF. CDR3 DNA: TGTGCCAGCAGTTACAAGGAAACAGATACGCAGTATTTT.

This clonotype was seen at least ten times. The chain has TRBV7-2 and TRBJ1-1; TRBD1 matches at 9 bases. Per germline, CDR1 SGHTA and CDR2 FQGNSA. The CDR3 extends over 13 amino acids. V lost 5 bases, J lost 8 bases, and 6 bases stayed unmatched. The CDR3 coding sequence is TGTGCCAGCAGCCCGGGACAGGGCAGAGAAGCTTTCTTT. This gives the protein CASSPGQGREAFF. The entire variable domain, with the rest obtained from reference TRBV7-2 and TRBJ1-1, is as follows: GAGVSQSPSNKVTEKGKDVELRCDPISGHTALYWYRQSLGQGLEFLIYFQGNSAPDKSGLPSDRFSAERTGGSVSTLTIQRTQQEDSAVYLCASSPGQGREAFFGQGTRLTVV.

V is TRBV9 and J is TRBJ1-2, with no clear D. V gave up 0 bases and J gave up 4 bases, with 10 bases separating them. Germline V gene data show CDR1 as SGDLS and CDR2 as YYNGEE. This CDR3 comprises 14 residues. This CDR3 is CASSVGRPGYGYTF. The CDR3 DNA is TGTGCCAGCAGCGTAGGGAGACCCGGCTATGGCTACACCTTC.

The genes are TRBV3-1 and TRBJ1-1; D call uncertain. The ends were cut back, 1 base at V and 4 bases at J, with 7 bases in the middle. The germline CDR1 and CDR2 sequences are LGHDT and YNNKEL (reference sequence). CDR3 length equals 13 residues. The chain's CDR3 is CASSQVKGTEAFF. CDR3 DNA sequence: TGTGCCAGCAGCCAAGTAAAGGGCACTGAAGCTTTCTTT.

The chain joins TRBV12-3 or TRBV12-4 to TRBJ2-3; 9 nucleotides align to TRBD2. V dropped 7 bases and J dropped 1; count of bases not matched to a gene: 12. The CDR3 sequence is 17 residues long. CDR3 coding DNA: TGTGCCAGCACCCAGGGGAGCGGGGGGCCCGGCACAGATACGCAGTATTTT. Its translation is CASTQGSGGPGTDTQYF.

There are many counts of this clonotype. The chain carries TRBV4-1 and TRBJ2-6; D is undetermined. CDR1 is MGHRA and CDR2 is YSYEKL in the germline V gene. CDR3 size: 15 residues. V shed 6 bases and J shed 0 bases, with 9 bases lying between them. Written as DNA, the CDR3 is TGCGCCAGCAGTTACAGATCCTCTGGGGCCAACGTCCTGACTTTC. Protein: CASSYRSSGANVLTF.

The J gene is TRBJ2-3, the V gene TRBV6-2 or TRBV6-3; D is unclear. CDR3 length: 15 residues. The ends were cut back, 0 bases at V and 0 bases at J, with 7 bases in the middle. Germline CDR1 is MNHEY and CDR2 is SVGEGT. The CDR3 protein is CASSYSSWSTDTQYF. The CDR3 DNA reads TGTGCCAGCAGTTACTCCTCGTGGAGCACAGATACGCAGTATTTT.

The genes are TRBV6-6 and TRBJ1-4; the D gene is possibly TRBD1 (6 bases). V was shortened by 7 bases and J by 3 bases, with 9 bases between the two germline ends. Germline V lookup: CDR1 MNHNY, CDR2 SVGAGI (reference sequence). The CDR3 is 13 amino acids. The CDR3 loop is CASNRAPNEKLFF. The CDR3 DNA sequence: TGTGCCAGCAACAGGGCTCCTAATGAAAAACTGTTTTTT.

This chain joins TRBV7-6 and TRBJ2-7; perhaps TRBD2 as D (6 bases). Trimming removed 2 bases at V and 5 bases at J, with 13 bases between. CDR3 length equals 14 residues. Germline V gives CDR1 SGHVS, CDR2 FNYEAQ. CDR3 sequence: CASSLFRDSDEQYF. The DNA of the CDR3 is TGTGCCAGCAGCTTATTCCGGGACTCAGACGAGCAGTACTTC.

The chain links TRBV19 to TRBJ2-3, with 8 bases aligning to TRBD2. This CDR3 comprises 14 residues. CDR1 LNHDA and CDR2 SQIVND come from the germline V gene (reference sequence). The J segment lost 4 bases and the V segment lost 8 bases, leaving 8 bases of the junction unmatched. The DNA of the CDR3 is TGTGCCAGTCAACGTAGCGGGGTGGCAGATACGCAGTATTTT. This encodes CASQRSGVADTQYF. The full variable domain, its missing parts supplied by reference TRBV19 and TRBJ2-3, is DGGITQSPKYLFRKEGQNVTLSCEQNLNHDAMYWYRQDPGQGLRLIYYSQIVNDFQKGDIAEGYSVSREKKESFPLTVTSAQKNPTAFYLCASQRSGVADTQYFGPGTRLTVL.

The chain combines TRBV29-1 with TRBJ1-1; 9 nucleotides match TRBD1. The CDR3 covers 14 residues. The germline CDR1 and CDR2 sequences are SQVTM and ANQGSEA. V lost 6 bases, J lost 3 bases, and 8 bases stayed unmatched. As DNA, the CDR3 is TGCAGCGTAGAACAGGGGGCATGGGACACTGAAGCTTTCTTT. It yields the protein CSVEQGAWDTEAFF.

This clonotype was seen repeatedly, ten times or more. The V gene is TRBV7-9, the J gene TRBJ1-6; D might be TRBD1 (5 bases). The ends were cut back, 5 bases at V and 2 bases at J, with 19 bases in the middle. The CDR3 contains 18 residues. Per germline, CDR1 SEHNR and CDR2 FQNEAQ (reference sequence). The DNA for the CDR3 is TGTGCCAGCAGCCGAGGGAGCGCGGGGGGACCCTATAATTCACCCCTCCACTTT. The encoded protein is CASSRGSAGGPYNSPLHF. The whole variable domain, remainder taken from reference TRBV7-9 and TRBJ1-6, is DTGVSQNPRHKITKRGQNVTFRCDPISEHNRLYWYRQTLGQGPEFLTYFQNEAQLEKSRLLSDRFSAERPKGSFSTLEIQRTEQGDSAMYLCASSRGSAGGPYNSPLHFGNGTRLTVT.

As regards this clonotype: A much bigger clone sits one base away, suggesting this may be a read error. This is likely a read error, given that the CDR3 carries no conserved phenylalanine or tryptophan at its end. V usage is TRBV6-5 and J usage is TRBJ2-5; D is ambiguous. The V gene's germline CDR1 is MNHEY and CDR2 SVGAGI. V was pared by 6 bases and J by 5 bases, with 13 bases between. The CDR3 is 13 residues long. The DNA for the CDR3 is TGTGCCAGCAGAGGAAGTCTCGGGGAGACCCAGTACGTC. As protein: CASRGSLGETQYV.

This clonotype has a handful of counts. The CDR3 nucleotides read TGTGCCAGCAGCTTAAATCCCTGGGACACCCAGAACACCGGGGAGCTGTTTTTT. This sequence encodes CASSLNPWDTQNTGELFF. This chain connects TRBV7-9 to TRBJ2-2, with a possible D match to TRBD1 (6 bases). This CDR3 spans 18 amino acids. Trimming pared 2 bases from V and 1 base from J, leaving 17 bases between. The germline V gene has CDR1 SEHNR and CDR2 FQNEAQ (reference sequence).

This clonotype was seen a handful of times. V usage is TRBV29-1 and J usage is TRBJ2-5, with TRBD1 identical over 7 bases. The CDR3 sequence is 12 residues long. Germline assignment: CDR1 SQVTM and CDR2 ANQGSEA. Trimming cost V 3 bases and J 4 bases; bases outside gene matches: 2. CDR3 loop: CSVEQGVETQYF. CDR3 DNA sequence: TGCAGCGTTGAGCAGGGGGTAGAGACCCAGTACTTC.

V and J are TRBV5-5 and TRBJ2-2; no clear D gene. Germline CDR1 reads SGHKS; CDR2 reads YYEKEE (reference sequence). The V end lost 4 bases, the J end lost 6 bases, and 10 bases lay between the germline ends. CDR3 length equals 13 residues. The CDR3 DNA is TGTGCCAGCAGCCTCGCGTCGGCCGGGGAGCTGTTTTTT. Encoded protein: CASSLASAGELFF.

Only a few counts were recorded for this clonotype. The CDR3 DNA sequence: TGTGCCAGCAGTTCCCGCGGGGACAGAGGGGGGTGGATCACTGAAGCTTTCTTT. This encodes CASSSRGDRGGWITEAFF. The rearrangement links TRBV6-5 to TRBJ1-1; 7 bases agree with TRBD1. V lost 4 bases to trimming and J lost 4 bases; unmatched junction nucleotides: 18. This CDR3 contains 18 residues. Germline lookup yields CDR1 MNHEY and CDR2 SVGAGI.

This clonotype occurred a few times. The genes are TRBV20-1 and TRBJ1-1; possibly TRBD1 for D (5 bases). V lost 1 base, J lost 4 bases, and 16 bases lay in between. The CDR3 spans 15 residues. Germline CDR1 reads DFQATT; CDR2 reads SNEGSKA (reference sequence). This CDR3 reads CSARGWGGRGTEAFF. CDR3 DNA sequence: TGCAGTGCTAGAGGTTGGGGGGGAAGGGGCACTGAAGCTTTCTTT.

This clonotype was detected a few times. V usage is TRBV6-2 or TRBV6-3 and J usage is TRBJ2-5; TRBD2 is a possible D gene (6 bases). Trimming took 4 bases from V and 6 from J, leaving 15 bases between them. Germline-derived CDR1 and CDR2 are MNHEY and SVGEGT. The CDR3 has 14 residues. The CDR3 coding sequence is TGTGCCAGCAGTTCCCCCCCGGGGGTGAAGACCCAGTACTTC. Translated, it gives CASSSPPGVKTQYF.

This clonotype was seen ten or more times. V gene TRBV12-3 or TRBV12-4 combines with J gene TRBJ1-3; D is unclear. V shed 10 bases and J shed 0 bases, with 13 bases lying between them. The CDR3 spans 14 residues. The CDR3 region is CANPIVGSGNTIYF. The CDR3 nucleotides read TGTGCCAACCCCATTGTGGGCTCTGGAAACACCATATATTTT.

J is TRBJ2-3 and V is TRBV7-2; 8 bases are a match to TRBD2. The V and J ends lost 3 bases and 4 bases, in that order; junction bases with no gene match: 9. This CDR3 is built from 16 residues. Germline V gene sequence: CDR1 SGHTA, CDR2 FQGNSA. DNA for the CDR3: TGTGCCAGCAGCTTTAGAACGGGGGGGGGGGCAGATACGCAGTATTTT. Amino acids: CASSFRTGGGADTQYF. Looking up the rest from reference TRBV7-2 and TRBJ2-3 gives the full variable domain: GAGVSQSPSNKVTEKGKDVELRCDPISGHTALYWYRQSLGQGLEFLIYFQGNSAPDKSGLPSDRFSAERTGGSVSTLTIQRTQQEDSAVYLCASSFRTGGGADTQYFGPGTRLTVL.